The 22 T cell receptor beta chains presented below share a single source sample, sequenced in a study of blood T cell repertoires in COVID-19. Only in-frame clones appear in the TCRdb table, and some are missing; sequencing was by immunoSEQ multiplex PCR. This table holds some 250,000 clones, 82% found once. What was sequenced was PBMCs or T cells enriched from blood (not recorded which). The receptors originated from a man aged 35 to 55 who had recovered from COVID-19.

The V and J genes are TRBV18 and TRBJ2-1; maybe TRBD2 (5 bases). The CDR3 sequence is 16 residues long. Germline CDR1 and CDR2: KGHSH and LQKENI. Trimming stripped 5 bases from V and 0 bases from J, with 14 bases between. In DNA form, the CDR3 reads TGTGCCAGCTCATCCCTGGGGAGAAGCTCCTACAATGAGCAGTTCTTC. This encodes CASSSLGRSSYNEQFF.

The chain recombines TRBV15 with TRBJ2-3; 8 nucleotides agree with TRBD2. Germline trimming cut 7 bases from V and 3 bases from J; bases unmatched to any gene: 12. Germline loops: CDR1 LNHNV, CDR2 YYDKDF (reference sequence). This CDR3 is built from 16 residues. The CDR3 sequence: CATKKAGLVITDTQYF. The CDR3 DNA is TGTGCCACCAAGAAGGCGGGACTAGTGATTACAGATACGCAGTATTTT.

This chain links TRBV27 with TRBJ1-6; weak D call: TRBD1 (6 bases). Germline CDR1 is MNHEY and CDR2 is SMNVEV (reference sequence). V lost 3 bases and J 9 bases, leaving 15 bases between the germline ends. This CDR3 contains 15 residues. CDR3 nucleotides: TGTGCCAGCAGTTTTTCCAGGGGAAGGGCTTCACCCCTCCACTTT. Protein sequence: CASSFSRGRASPLHF.

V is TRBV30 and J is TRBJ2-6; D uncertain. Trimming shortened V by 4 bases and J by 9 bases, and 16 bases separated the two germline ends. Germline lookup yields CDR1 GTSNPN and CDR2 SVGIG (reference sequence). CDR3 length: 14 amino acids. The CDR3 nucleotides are TGTGCCTGGACCAACTACATCGGTGGCAACGTCCTGACTTTC. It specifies CAWTNYIGGNVLTF.

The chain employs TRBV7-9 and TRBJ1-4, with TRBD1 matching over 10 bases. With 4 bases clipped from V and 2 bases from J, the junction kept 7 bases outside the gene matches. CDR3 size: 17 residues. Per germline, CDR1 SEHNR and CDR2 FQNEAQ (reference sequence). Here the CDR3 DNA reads TGTGCCAGCAGCTCCACGGGACAGGGGCATACTAATGAAAAACTGTTTTTT. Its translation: CASSSTGQGHTNEKLFF.

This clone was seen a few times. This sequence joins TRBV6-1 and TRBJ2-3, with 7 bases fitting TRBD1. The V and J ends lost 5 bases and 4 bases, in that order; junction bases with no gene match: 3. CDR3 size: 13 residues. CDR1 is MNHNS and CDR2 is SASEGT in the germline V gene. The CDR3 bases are TGTGCCAGCAGTCGGGACAGTTCAGATACGCAGTATTTT. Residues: CASSRDSSDTQYF.

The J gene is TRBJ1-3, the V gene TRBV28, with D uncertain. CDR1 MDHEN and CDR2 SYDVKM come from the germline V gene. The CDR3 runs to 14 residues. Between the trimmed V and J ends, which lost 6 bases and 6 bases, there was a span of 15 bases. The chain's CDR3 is CASREMGMKNTIYF. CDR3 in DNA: TGTGCCAGCAGGGAAATGGGCATGAAAAACACCATATATTTT.

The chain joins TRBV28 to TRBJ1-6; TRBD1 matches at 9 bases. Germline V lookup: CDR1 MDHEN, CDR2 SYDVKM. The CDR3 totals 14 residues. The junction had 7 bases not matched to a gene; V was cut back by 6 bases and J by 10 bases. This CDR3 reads CASRRDREESPLHF. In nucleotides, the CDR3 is TGTGCCAGCAGGCGGGACAGGGAGGAATCACCCCTCCACTTT. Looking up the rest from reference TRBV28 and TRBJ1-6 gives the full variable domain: DVKVTQSSRYLVKRTGEKVFLECVQDMDHENMFWYRQDPGLGLRLIYFSYDVKMKEKGDIPEGYSVSREKKERFSLILESASTNQTSMYLCASRRDREESPLHFGNGTRLTVT.

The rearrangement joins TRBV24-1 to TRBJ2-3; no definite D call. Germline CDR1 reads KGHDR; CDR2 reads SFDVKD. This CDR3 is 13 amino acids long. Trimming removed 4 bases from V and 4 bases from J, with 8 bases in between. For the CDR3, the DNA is TGTGCCACCAGTGACAGTGGGCCAGATACGCAGTATTTT. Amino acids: CATSDSGPDTQYF.

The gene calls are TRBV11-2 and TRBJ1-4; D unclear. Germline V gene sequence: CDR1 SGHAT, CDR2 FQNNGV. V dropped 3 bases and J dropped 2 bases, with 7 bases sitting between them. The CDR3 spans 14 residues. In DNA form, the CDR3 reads TGTGCCAGCAGCTTGAGGCAGACTAATGAAAAACTGTTTTTT. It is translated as CASSLRQTNEKLFF.

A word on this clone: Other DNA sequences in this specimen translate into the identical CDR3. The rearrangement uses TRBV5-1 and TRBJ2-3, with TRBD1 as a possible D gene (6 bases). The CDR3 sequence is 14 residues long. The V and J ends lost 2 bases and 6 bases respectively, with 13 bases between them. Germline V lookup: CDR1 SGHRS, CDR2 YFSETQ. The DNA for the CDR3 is TGCGCCAGCAGCTTACAGGGAGTCGGTGATACGCAGTATTTT. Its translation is CASSLQGVGDTQYF.

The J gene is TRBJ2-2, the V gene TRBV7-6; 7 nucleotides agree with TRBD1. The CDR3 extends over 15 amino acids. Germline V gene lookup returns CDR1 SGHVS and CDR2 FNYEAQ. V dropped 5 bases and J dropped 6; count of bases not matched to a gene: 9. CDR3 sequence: CASSANYRGAGELFF. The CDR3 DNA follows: TGTGCCAGCAGCGCAAACTACAGGGGTGCCGGGGAGCTGTTTTTT.

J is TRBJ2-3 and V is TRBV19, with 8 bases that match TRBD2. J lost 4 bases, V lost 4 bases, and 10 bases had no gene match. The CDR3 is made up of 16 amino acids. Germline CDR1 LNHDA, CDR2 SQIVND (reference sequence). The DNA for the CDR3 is TGTGCCAGTAGTAGCTTGTTCGGGAGGGGGGCAGATACGCAGTATTTT. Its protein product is CASSSLFGRGADTQYF.

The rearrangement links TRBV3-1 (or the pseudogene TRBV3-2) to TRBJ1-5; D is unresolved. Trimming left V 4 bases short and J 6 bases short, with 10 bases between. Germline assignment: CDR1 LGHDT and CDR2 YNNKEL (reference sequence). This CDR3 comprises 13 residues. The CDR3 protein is CASSLGGSQPQHF. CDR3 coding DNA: TGTGCCAGCAGCCTCGGCGGAAGTCAGCCCCAGCATTTT.

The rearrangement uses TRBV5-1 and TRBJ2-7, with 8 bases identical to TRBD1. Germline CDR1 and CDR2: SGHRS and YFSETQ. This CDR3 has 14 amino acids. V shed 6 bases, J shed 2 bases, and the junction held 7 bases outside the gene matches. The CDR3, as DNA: TGCGCCAGCAACGGACTGGACAGGGCCTACGAGCAGTACTTC. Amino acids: CASNGLDRAYEQYF.

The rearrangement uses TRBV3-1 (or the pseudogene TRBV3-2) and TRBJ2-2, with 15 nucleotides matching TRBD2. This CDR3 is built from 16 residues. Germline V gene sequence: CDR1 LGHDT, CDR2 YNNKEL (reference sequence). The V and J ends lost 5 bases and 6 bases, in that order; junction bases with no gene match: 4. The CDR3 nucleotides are TGTGCCAGCAGCTCCGGACTAGCGGGAGGGTCCGGGGAGCTGTTTTTT. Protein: CASSSGLAGGSGELFF.

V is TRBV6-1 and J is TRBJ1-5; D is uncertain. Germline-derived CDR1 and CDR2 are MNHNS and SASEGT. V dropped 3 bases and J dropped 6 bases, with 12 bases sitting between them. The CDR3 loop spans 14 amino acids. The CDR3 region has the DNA TGTGCCAGCAGTGAGACAACGGGGAGTCAGCCCCAGCATTTT. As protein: CASSETTGSQPQHF.

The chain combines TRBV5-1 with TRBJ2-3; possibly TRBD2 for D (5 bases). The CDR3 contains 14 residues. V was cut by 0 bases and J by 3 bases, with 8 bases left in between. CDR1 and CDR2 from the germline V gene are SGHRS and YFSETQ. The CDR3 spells CASSLERQTDTQYF. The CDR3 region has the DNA TGCGCCAGCAGCTTGGAGCGGCAGACAGATACGCAGTATTTT.

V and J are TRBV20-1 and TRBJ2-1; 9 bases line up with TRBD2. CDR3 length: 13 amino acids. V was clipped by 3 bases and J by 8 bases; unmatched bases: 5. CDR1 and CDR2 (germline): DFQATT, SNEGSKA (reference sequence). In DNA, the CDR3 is TGCAGTGCTAGTGCTAGCGGGACCGATGAGCAGTTCTTC. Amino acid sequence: CSASASGTDEQFF.

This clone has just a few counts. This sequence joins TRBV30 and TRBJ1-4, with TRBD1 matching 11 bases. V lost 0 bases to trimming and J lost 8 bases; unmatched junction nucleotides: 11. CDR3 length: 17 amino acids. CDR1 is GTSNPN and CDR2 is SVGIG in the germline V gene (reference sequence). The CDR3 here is CAWSVRGQGAPREKLFF. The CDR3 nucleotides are TGTGCCTGGAGTGTACGAGGACAGGGGGCTCCTAGAGAAAAACTGTTTTTT. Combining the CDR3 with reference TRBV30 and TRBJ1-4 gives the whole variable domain SQTIHQWPATLVQPVGSPLSLECTVEGTSNPNLYWYRQAAGRGLQLLFYSVGIGQISSEVPQNLSASRPQDRQFILSSKKLLLSDSGFYLCAWSVRGQGAPREKLFFGSGTQLSVL.

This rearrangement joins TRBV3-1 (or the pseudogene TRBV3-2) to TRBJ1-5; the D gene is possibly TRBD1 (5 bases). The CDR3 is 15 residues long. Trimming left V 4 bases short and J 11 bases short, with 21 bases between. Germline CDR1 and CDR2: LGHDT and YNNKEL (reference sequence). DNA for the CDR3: TGTGCCAGCAGCCCCCGGATTGGGGGTCCGGGAGCCCAGCATTTT. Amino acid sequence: CASSPRIGGPGAQHF.

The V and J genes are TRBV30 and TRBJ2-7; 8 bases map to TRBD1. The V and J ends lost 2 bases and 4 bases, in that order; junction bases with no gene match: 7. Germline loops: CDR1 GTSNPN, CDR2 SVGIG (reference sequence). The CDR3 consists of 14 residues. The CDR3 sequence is CAWSFDRGNYEQYF. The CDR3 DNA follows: TGTGCCTGGAGTTTCGACAGGGGAAATTACGAGCAGTACTTC.